This entry lists 28 T cell receptor beta chains sequenced from one sample in a study of response to subunit inactivated influenza vaccine. TCRdb itself ran the RT-PCR reads through MiXCR, one entry per CDR3 protein. This sample has fewer than 550,000 distinct CDR3 sequences, with 25% found just once. The sequences come from CD4+ T cells sorted from PBMCs, collected 5 days after vaccination. These receptor sequences come from a man in his fifties or sixties who received an inactivated influenza vaccine.

This clonotype was detected only a few times. The chain uses TRBV12-3 or TRBV12-4 and TRBJ2-1, with unresolved D. The CDR3 is made up of 12 amino acids. Deletions cut 8 bases from V and 9 bases from J, with 14 bases between. CDR3 sequence (DNA): TGTGCCAGCCGATCGTTGGCCGGTGAGCAGTTCTTC. It is translated as CASRSLAGEQFF.

The chain couples TRBV7-2 to TRBJ2-5, with D perhaps being TRBD1 or TRBD2 (7 bases each). Trimming removed 4 bases from V and 5 bases from J, with 14 bases in between. CDR1 is SGHTA, CDR2 FQGNSA, per germline. The CDR3 sequence is 14 residues long. The CDR3 is CASSSGGGRETQYF. CDR3 in DNA: TGTGCCAGCAGCTCAGGGGGGGGTAGGGAGACCCAGTACTTC.

The chain carries TRBV20-1 and TRBJ2-7; 11 bases fit TRBD2. This CDR3 is built from 14 residues. Germline trimming cut 5 bases from V and 3 bases from J; bases unmatched to any gene: 6. Per the germline V gene, CDR1 is DFQATT and CDR2 is SNEGSKA (reference sequence). The CDR3 sequence: CSAATSGVDYEQYF. In DNA, the CDR3 is TGCAGTGCTGCGACTAGCGGGGTTGACTACGAGCAGTACTTC.

There are many counts of this clonotype. The chain links TRBV7-9 to TRBJ2-2; D possibly uses TRBD1 or TRBD2 (6 bases each). This CDR3 is 13 amino acids long. V gave up 6 bases and J gave up 7 bases, with 12 bases separating them. From germline, CDR1 is SEHNR and CDR2 FQNEAQ (reference sequence). Here the CDR3 reads CASRTEGDGELFF. As DNA, the CDR3 is TGTGCCAGCAGGACGGAGGGGGACGGGGAGCTGTTTTTT.

This clonotype was counted only a few times. The gene calls are TRBV29-1 and TRBJ2-3, with 13 bases aligning to TRBD2. The V gene's germline CDR1 is SQVTM and CDR2 ANQGSEA. V lost 7 bases, J lost 7 bases, and 11 bases stayed unmatched. The CDR3 spans 15 residues. CDR3 amino acids: CSAATSGREGNTQYF. CDR3 nucleotides: TGCAGCGCCGCCACTAGCGGGAGGGAGGGAAATACGCAGTATTTT.

This clonotype was observed a single time. The rearrangement joins TRBV5-5 to TRBJ2-2; possibly TRBD1 or TRBD2 for D (6 bases each). Germline values: CDR1 SGHKS, CDR2 YYEKEE (reference sequence). V was trimmed by 0 bases and J by 6 bases, leaving 9 bases between them. The CDR3 length is 14 residues. CDR3 sequence reads: CASSLGGAPGELFF. CDR3 DNA: TGTGCCAGCAGCTTGGGGGGGGCCCCCGGGGAGCTGTTTTTT.

This clonotype was counted a few times. The V and J genes are TRBV20-1 and TRBJ2-7, with a tentative D call TRBD1 (6 bases). This CDR3 has 14 residues. Trimming left V 5 bases short and J 2 bases short, with 16 bases between. From germline, CDR1 is DFQATT and CDR2 SNEGSKA (reference sequence). The CDR3 coding sequence is TGCAGTGCTTCGGTGACCGGACAGACCTACGAGCAGTACTTC. Its translation: CSASVTGQTYEQYF.

This clonotype was seen a few times. The gene calls are TRBV29-1 and TRBJ2-5, with 12 bases matching TRBD2. Losses at the gene ends were 6 bases for V and 5 bases for J; bases not matched to a gene: 7. Germline V CDR1 and CDR2: SQVTM, ANQGSEA. This CDR3 contains 14 residues. CDR3 sequence reads: CSVTGTSGRETQYF. The CDR3 DNA sequence: TGCAGCGTAACCGGGACTAGCGGGCGGGAGACCCAGTACTTC. Full variable domain (missing parts from reference TRBV29-1 and TRBJ2-5): SAVISQKPSRDICQRGTSLTIQCQVDSQVTMMFWYRQQPGQSLTLIATANQGSEATYESGFVIDKFPISRPNLTFSTLTVSNMSPEDSSIYLCSVTGTSGRETQYFGPGTRLLVL.

This clonotype was observed a handful of times. This rearrangement joins TRBV12-3 or TRBV12-4 to TRBJ2-3; the match to TRBD2 covers 12 bases. V was pared by 6 bases and J by 2 bases, with 6 bases of the junction left unmatched. CDR3 size: 16 residues. The CDR3 DNA sequence: TGTGCCAGCAGCTTCGGACTAGCGGGGCCCACAGATACGCAGTATTTT. This sequence encodes CASSFGLAGPTDTQYF.

This clonotype has more than one count but fewer than ten. V usage is TRBV6-5 and J usage is TRBJ2-1; 13 positions match TRBD2. The CDR3 runs 17 residues. Trimming at V came to 10 bases and at J to 0 bases, leaving 9 bases not matched to a gene. Germline V gene lookup returns CDR1 MNHEY and CDR2 SVGAGI. Here the CDR3 DNA reads TGTGCCACCGCTGGACTAGCGGGGGTTAGCTCCTACAATGAGCAGTTCTTC. Protein product: CATAGLAGVSSYNEQFF.

This clonotype showed up just a few times. The chain employs TRBV20-1 and TRBJ2-3, with 12 bases matching TRBD2. Trimming removed 5 bases from V and 7 bases from J; junction bases left unmatched: 13. Germline-derived CDR1 and CDR2 are DFQATT and SNEGSKA (reference sequence). The CDR3 extends over 16 amino acids. DNA of the CDR3: TGCAGTGCTGCATCAGCTAGCGGGAGGGGGTTGAATACGCAGTATTTT. Protein product: CSAASASGRGLNTQYF.

This clonotype was found a few times. The chain couples TRBV20-1 to TRBJ2-5; D unresolved. The CDR3 covers 11 residues. Germline V CDR1 and CDR2: DFQATT, SNEGSKA (reference sequence). Deletions cut 0 bases from V and 11 bases from J, with 10 bases between. CDR3 protein: CSARDRRSQYF. The CDR3 coding sequence is TGCAGTGCTAGAGATAGAAGGAGTCAGTACTTC.

The chain combines TRBV29-1 with TRBJ2-7; 9 bases are a match to TRBD1. CDR3 size: 13 residues. Germline CDR1 is SQVTM and CDR2 is ANQGSEA. The V gene end was trimmed by 7 bases and the J gene end by 5 bases; junction bases not matched to a gene: 9. The CDR3 reads CSARTGALHEQYF. The CDR3 DNA reads as TGCAGCGCACGGACAGGGGCATTGCACGAGCAGTACTTC.

This clonotype was picked up a small number of times. The genes are TRBV2 and TRBJ2-3; D ambiguous. Trimming stripped 4 bases from V and 5 bases from J, with 10 bases between. The CDR3 totals 13 residues. Germline V gene data show CDR1 as SNHLY and CDR2 as FYNNEI. CDR3 protein: CASSVGVVDTQYF. DNA of the CDR3: TGTGCCAGCAGTGTTGGAGTTGTAGATACGCAGTATTTT.

The chain recombines TRBV6-1 with TRBJ1-4; the D gene is possibly TRBD1 (6 bases). The CDR3 contains 14 residues. The germline CDR1 and CDR2 sequences are MNHNS and SASEGT. Trimming took 5 bases from V and 5 from J, leaving 12 bases between them. CDR3 nucleotides: TGTGCCAGCAGTCATGGAGGGGGAAATGAAAAACTGTTTTTT. As protein: CASSHGGGNEKLFF.

This clonotype was observed a handful of times. This CDR3 reads CASSLVPAQNPNYGYTF. Here the CDR3 DNA reads TGCGCCAGCAGCTTGGTGCCAGCCCAGAACCCAAACTATGGCTACACCTTC. The J gene is TRBJ1-2, the V gene TRBV5-1; D is unclear. This CDR3 has 17 residues. Per the germline V gene, CDR1 is SGHRS and CDR2 is YFSETQ. Trimming took 0 bases from V and 2 from J, leaving 17 bases between them.

V gene TRBV25-1 combines with J gene TRBJ1-4; the D gene is possibly TRBD1 (5 bases). This CDR3 has 16 amino acids. Germline V CDR1 and CDR2: MGHDK, SYGVNS. Trimming removed 3 bases from V and 7 bases from J, with 18 bases in between. The CDR3 here is CASSEGGLLSAEKLFF. CDR3 in DNA: TGTGCCAGCAGTGAGGGGGGGTTATTGAGCGCTGAAAAACTGTTTTTT. The full variable domain, in which reference TRBV25-1 and TRBJ1-4 provide the parts outside the CDR3, is EADIYQTPRYLVIGTGKKITLECSQTMGHDKMYWYQQDPGMELHLIHYSYGVNSTEKGDLSSESTVSRIRTEHFPLTLESARPSHTSQYLCASSEGGLLSAEKLFFGSGTQLSVL.

The chain is built from TRBV12-3 or TRBV12-4 and TRBJ1-5, with a tentative D call TRBD1 (6 bases). The CDR3 has 15 residues. The V gene lost 5 bases and the J gene lost 1 base, with 12 bases spanning the gap. The CDR3 sequence: CASSPQGRSNQPQHF. Written as DNA, the CDR3 is TGTGCCAGCAGTCCACAGGGAAGGAGCAATCAGCCCCAGCATTTT.

This chain uses TRBV18 with TRBJ2-7; D is ambiguous. This CDR3 has 16 residues. V gave up 0 bases and J gave up 0 bases, with 12 bases separating them. The germline V gene has CDR1 KGHSH and CDR2 LQKENI. The CDR3: CASSPPGTHTSYEQYF. CDR3 coding DNA: TGTGCCAGCTCACCACCAGGAACACACACCTCCTACGAGCAGTACTTC.

This clonotype showed up just a few times. This sequence joins TRBV6-6 and TRBJ2-1; possible D gene TRBD2, 5 bases. The ends were cut back, 2 bases at V and 7 bases at J, with 9 bases in the middle. CDR1 is MNHNY, CDR2 SVGAGI, per germline (reference sequence). CDR3 length: 13 residues. In nucleotides, the CDR3 is TGTGCCAGCAGTTACGGAGAGCGGAATGAGCAGTTCTTC. As protein: CASSYGERNEQFF.

There are a few counts of this clonotype. The chain combines TRBV7-2 with TRBJ1-4; TRBD1 is a possible D gene (6 bases). The CDR3 is made up of 14 amino acids. The V end lost 5 bases, the J end lost 8 bases, and 15 bases lay between the germline ends. Germline CDR1 and CDR2: SGHTA and FQGNSA. This CDR3 reads CASSLMDRTEKLFF. The CDR3 bases are TGTGCCAGCAGCCTCATGGACAGAACAGAAAAACTGTTTTTT.

The chain employs TRBV11-1 and TRBJ2-1; 14 bases align to TRBD2. Germline V gives CDR1 SGHAT, CDR2 FQDESV (reference sequence). The length of the CDR3 is 19 residues. Trimming took 11 bases from V and 3 from J; bases not matched to a gene: 18. CDR3 amino acids: CASRGEEGLAGVYYNEQFF. In DNA, the CDR3 is TGTGCCTCCCGAGGGGAAGAGGGACTAGCGGGAGTCTACTACAATGAGCAGTTCTTC.

This clonotype was observed a single time. The V and J genes are TRBV6-1 and TRBJ2-7, with D perhaps being TRBD1 or TRBD2 (5 bases each). Trimming pared 3 bases from V and 4 bases from J, leaving 16 bases between. The CDR3 extends over 15 amino acids. Germline-derived CDR1 and CDR2 are MNHNS and SASEGT. The CDR3 DNA is TGTGCCAGCAGTGAGGGAGCAGGGACCTTATACGAGCAGTACTTC. It is translated as CASSEGAGTLYEQYF.

This sequence joins TRBV7-9 and TRBJ1-1; D not resolved. The CDR3 covers 13 residues. CDR1 and CDR2 (germline): SEHNR, FQNEAQ (reference sequence). V lost 2 bases to trimming and J lost 4 bases, with 8 bases between them. The CDR3 spells CASSLSSPTEAFF. The CDR3 DNA is TGTGCCAGCAGCTTATCCTCGCCCACTGAAGCTTTCTTT.

This chain connects TRBV12-5 to TRBJ1-1; possibly TRBD1 for D (6 bases). There are 14 residues in the CDR3. The germline V gene encodes CDR1 LGHNT and CDR2 FRNRAP. Trimming stripped 3 bases from V and 4 bases from J, with 12 bases between. The CDR3 loop reads CASGFEGGGTEAFF. CDR3 DNA: TGTGCTAGTGGTTTCGAAGGGGGGGGCACTGAAGCTTTCTTT.

This clonotype appeared a few times. V and J are TRBV7-9 and TRBJ2-1; 11 nucleotides align to TRBD2. The V gene's germline CDR1 is SEHNR and CDR2 FQNEAQ (reference sequence). This CDR3 has 15 residues. V was pared by 3 bases and J by 6 bases, with 4 bases of the junction left unmatched. The DNA for the CDR3 is TGTGCCAGCAGCTTTAGCGGGAGGGCCGGCAATGAGCAGTTCTTC. This encodes CASSFSGRAGNEQFF. The whole variable domain, remainder taken from reference TRBV7-9 and TRBJ2-1, is DTGVSQNPRHKITKRGQNVTFRCDPISEHNRLYWYRQTLGQGPEFLTYFQNEAQLEKSRLLSDRFSAERPKGSFSTLEIQRTEQGDSAMYLCASSFSGRAGNEQFFGPGTRLTVL.

In DNA form, the CDR3 reads TGTGCCAGCGGGTGGCGGGGGTGGATTTCAGATACGCAGTATTTT. Protein: CASGWRGWISDTQYF. The rearrangement links TRBV7-2 to TRBJ2-3, with 7 bases identical to TRBD2. The CDR3 is 15 residues long. Per the germline V gene, CDR1 is SGHTA and CDR2 is FQGNSA. J was trimmed by 4 bases and V by 8 bases; bases with no gene match: 12.

The chain couples TRBV12-3 or TRBV12-4 to TRBJ2-7, with D perhaps matching TRBD1 (5 bases). V was cut by 6 bases and J by 5 bases, with 11 bases left in between. This CDR3 spans 12 amino acids. The CDR3 region has the DNA TGTGCCAGCAGGGGGCTAAGGGACGAGCAGTACTTC. This codes for CASRGLRDEQYF.